The 18 T cell receptor beta chains below were found in one sample sequenced in a study of graft-versus-host responses after intestinal transplantation. The starting material, graft tissue, was processed to release intraepithelial and lamina propria lymphocytes. Here immunoSEQ multiplex PCR was the method, and the copy in TCRdb shows in-frame clones only, minus some. This table has approximately 17,000 clones, approximately 80% appearing once. Sample: ileum tissue, taken around 580 days after intestinal transplantation. These receptor sequences come from a human patient who received an intestinal transplant, so some T cells may come from the graft donor.

This clone was seen more than once but under ten times. This rearrangement joins TRBV5-4 to TRBJ1-6; the D gene is possibly TRBD1 (6 bases). Trimming removed 1 base at V and 9 bases at J, with 11 bases between. Germline V CDR1 and CDR2: SGHNT, YYREEE (reference sequence). This CDR3 contains 14 residues. CDR3 coding DNA: TGTGCCAGCAGCTTGTTGGGACATACTTCACCCCTCCACTTT. This encodes CASSLLGHTSPLHF.

This clone was found a few times. The chain is built from TRBV19 and TRBJ1-3, with a tentative D call TRBD1 (5 bases). The CDR3 sequence is 14 residues long. V was cut by 4 bases and J by 7 bases, with 14 bases left in between. Germline CDR1 reads LNHDA; CDR2 reads SQIVND (reference sequence). This chain's CDR3 is CASSKDSVGNTIYF. In nucleotides, the CDR3 is TGTGCCAGTAGTAAAGACAGCGTGGGGAACACCATATATTTT.

The J gene is TRBJ1-6, the V gene TRBV27, with a weak D call TRBD1 (5 bases). The CDR3 is made up of 14 amino acids. CDR1 MNHEY and CDR2 SMNVEV come from the germline V gene (reference sequence). V lost 2 bases and J 6 bases, leaving 8 bases between the germline ends. The CDR3 DNA reads TGTGCCAGCAGTTTACTGGGGCGTAATTCACCCCTCCACTTT. Translated, it gives CASSLLGRNSPLHF.

V gene TRBV5-4 combines with J gene TRBJ2-3, with no clear D. The CDR3 loop spans 14 amino acids. With 4 bases removed from V and 1 base from J, the gap between germline ends came to 10 bases. Germline V gives CDR1 SGHNT, CDR2 YYREEE (reference sequence). The CDR3 protein is CASSHYSRTDTQYF. The CDR3 nucleotides are TGTGCCAGCAGCCACTACTCCCGCACAGATACGCAGTATTTT.

This sequence joins TRBV7-9 and TRBJ2-5, with 12 positions matching TRBD2. CDR1 and CDR2 (germline): SEHNR, FQNEAQ (reference sequence). The CDR3 sequence is 16 residues long. V was clipped by 5 bases and J by 3 bases; unmatched bases: 7. CDR3 sequence reads: CASSSFGLAGKETQYF. The CDR3, as DNA: TGTGCCAGCAGCAGCTTCGGACTAGCGGGGAAAGAGACCCAGTACTTC.

The genes are TRBV19 and TRBJ2-7; D is perhaps TRBD1 (6 bases). CDR1 and CDR2 (germline): LNHDA, SQIVND (reference sequence). CDR3 length: 14 residues. Deletions cut 6 bases from V and 0 bases from J, with 12 bases between. CDR3: CASRGDTFSYEQYF. CDR3 coding DNA: TGTGCCAGTAGAGGGGACACATTCTCCTACGAGCAGTACTTC.

The chain is built from TRBV7-2 and TRBJ1-1; the D gene is possibly TRBD1 (6 bases). Germline V gives CDR1 SGHTA, CDR2 FQGNSA. V lost 0 bases and J 6 bases, leaving 14 bases between the germline ends. The CDR3 runs 15 residues. CDR3 loop: CASSLAVGARAEAFF. CDR3 DNA sequence: TGTGCCAGCAGCTTAGCCGTGGGGGCGCGGGCTGAAGCTTTCTTT.

DNA of the CDR3: TGTGCCAGTAGCATTTGGAAGGGGAGGAACTATGGCTACACCTTC. The encoded protein is CASSIWKGRNYGYTF. The gene calls are TRBV19 and TRBJ1-2, with D maybe TRBD1 (5 bases). Deletions cut 6 bases from V and 2 bases from J, with 16 bases between. This CDR3 is built from 15 residues. Germline lookup yields CDR1 LNHDA and CDR2 SQIVND (reference sequence).

A few counts support this clone. The chain links TRBV19 to TRBJ1-3; D call uncertain. CDR1 is LNHDA, CDR2 SQIVND, per germline (reference sequence). The CDR3 runs to 16 residues. V was trimmed by 7 bases and J by 0 bases, leaving 16 bases between them. CDR3 sequence (DNA): TGTGCCAGTATTAAAGAGACGTCCACCTCTGGAAACACCATATATTTT. Translating it yields CASIKETSTSGNTIYF.

This CDR3 reads CASSYSGGNSPLHF. The CDR3 nucleotides read TGTGCCAGCAGTTACTCCGGAGGCAATTCACCCCTCCACTTT. The chain recombines TRBV6-5 with TRBJ1-6, with no clear D. Germline assignment: CDR1 MNHEY and CDR2 SVGAGI. Trimming took off 0 bases at V and 7 bases at J, with 7 bases between the two ends. The CDR3 length is 14 residues.

The chain is built from TRBV7-9 and TRBJ2-5; D is uncertain. The J call may be in error: the DNA end matches TRBJ2-7 better. The CDR3 extends over 12 amino acids. Germline CDR1 SEHNR, CDR2 FQNEAQ (reference sequence). CDR3 sequence: CASSYVSYEQYF. Written as DNA, the CDR3 is TGTGCCAGCAGTTATGTCTCCTACGAGCAGTACTTC.

The genes are TRBV19 and TRBJ1-1, with D maybe TRBD1 (6 bases). The CDR3 loop spans 15 amino acids. Germline V gene lookup returns CDR1 LNHDA and CDR2 SQIVND (reference sequence). Trimming took 5 bases from V and 3 from J, leaving 16 bases between them. Written as DNA, the CDR3 is TGTGCCAGTAGTCCCGAATACAGGGACGACACTGAAGCTTTCTTT. Its translation is CASSPEYRDDTEAFF.

This chain uses TRBV2 with TRBJ2-1, with TRBD1 as a possible D gene (6 bases). Trimming shortened V by 6 bases and J by 6 bases, and 9 bases separated the two germline ends. The CDR3 has 12 amino acids. Germline V gene lookup returns CDR1 SNHLY and CDR2 FYNNEI. CDR3 sequence (DNA): TGTGCCAGCAGCAAGACAGGCAATGAGCAGTTCTTC. Its protein product is CASSKTGNEQFF.

This chain uses TRBV4-1 with TRBJ2-5; 10 bases are a match to TRBD1. The CDR3 consists of 13 residues. The V and J ends lost 6 bases and 5 bases, in that order; junction bases with no gene match: 3. The V gene's germline CDR1 is MGHRA and CDR2 YSYEKL. The CDR3 sequence: CASRGTGAETQYF. In DNA, the CDR3 is TGCGCCAGCAGAGGGACAGGGGCTGAGACCCAGTACTTC.

Points on this clone: The sample carries other DNA sequences with the same CDR3. The V call is TRBV6-5, the J call TRBJ1-2; no firm D call. Trimming cost V 2 bases and J 2 bases, with 6 bases left between them. CDR3 length: 13 amino acids. Germline CDR1 MNHEY, CDR2 SVGAGI. The CDR3 DNA reads as TGTGCCAGCAGTTACACGGGGAACTATGGCTACACCTTC. Its translation: CASSYTGNYGYTF.

CDR3 loop: CASSEGLAGFTDTQYF. The CDR3 nucleotides read TGTGCCAGTAGTGAGGGATTGGCGGGGTTCACAGATACGCAGTATTTT. This chain connects TRBV19 to TRBJ2-3; a weak D match, TRBD2 (6 bases). Trimming removed 5 bases at V and 2 bases at J, with 17 bases between. The germline CDR1 and CDR2 sequences are LNHDA and SQIVND (reference sequence). This CDR3 contains 16 residues.

This chain links TRBV4-1 with TRBJ1-2, with D unresolved. The CDR3 length is 13 residues. V was trimmed by 0 bases and J by 5 bases, leaving 7 bases between them. Germline CDR1 is MGHRA and CDR2 is YSYEKL. The CDR3 region has the DNA TGCGCCAGCAGCCAAGACCTGGGATATGGCTACACCTTC. Translating gives CASSQDLGYGYTF.

The chain joins TRBV13 to TRBJ2-7; possible D gene TRBD1, 6 bases. Germline V gene lookup returns CDR1 PRHDT and CDR2 FYEKMQ (reference sequence). The CDR3 totals 14 residues. Trimming took 5 bases from V and 0 from J, leaving 11 bases between them. The CDR3 nucleotides are TGTGCCAGCAGCGCACGGACAGTCTCCTACGAGCAGTACTTC. Translating it yields CASSARTVSYEQYF.